This T cell receptor (beta chain) comes out of a study of shared T cell receptors in the human thymus. V shed 7 bases and J 0 bases; nucleotides not matched to a gene: 12. The germline CDR1 and CDR2 sequences are LNHDA and SQIVND (reference sequence). This CDR3 is 18 amino acids long. Libraries were prepared by immunoSEQ multiplex PCR; TCRdb keeps only in-frame clonotypes and omits some of them. The table lists roughly 550,000 clones, approximately 78% of them singletons. This sample was also put to use in a study of human thymus T cells.

This TCR was sampled from a boy under three years old with a congenital heart defect. Sequenced sample: thymocytes. The genes are TRBV19 and TRBJ2-4; TRBD1 matches 10 bases. The CDR3 sequence: CASTVGTGELLAKNIQYF. The CDR3 DNA follows: TGTGCCAGTACGGTGGGGACAGGGGAGCTACTAGCCAAAAACATTCAGTACTTC.